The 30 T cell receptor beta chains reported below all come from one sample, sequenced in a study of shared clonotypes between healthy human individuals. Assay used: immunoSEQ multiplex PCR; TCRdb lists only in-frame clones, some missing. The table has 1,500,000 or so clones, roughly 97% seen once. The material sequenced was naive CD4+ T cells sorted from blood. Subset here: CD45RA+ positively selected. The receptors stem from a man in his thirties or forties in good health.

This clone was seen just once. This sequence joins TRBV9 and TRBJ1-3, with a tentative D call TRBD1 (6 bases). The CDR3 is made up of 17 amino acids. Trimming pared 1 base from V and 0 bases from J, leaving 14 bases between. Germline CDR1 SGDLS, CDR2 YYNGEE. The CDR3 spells CASSVTSTGRSGNTIYF. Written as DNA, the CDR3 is TGTGCCAGCAGCGTAACGAGCACAGGGCGCTCTGGAAACACCATATATTTT.

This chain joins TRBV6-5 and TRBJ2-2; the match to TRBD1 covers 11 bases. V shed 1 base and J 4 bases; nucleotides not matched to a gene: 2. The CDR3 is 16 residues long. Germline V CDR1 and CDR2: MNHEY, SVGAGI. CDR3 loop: CASSYLGTGGTGELFF. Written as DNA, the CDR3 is TGTGCCAGCAGTTACTTGGGGACAGGGGGCACCGGGGAGCTGTTTTTT.

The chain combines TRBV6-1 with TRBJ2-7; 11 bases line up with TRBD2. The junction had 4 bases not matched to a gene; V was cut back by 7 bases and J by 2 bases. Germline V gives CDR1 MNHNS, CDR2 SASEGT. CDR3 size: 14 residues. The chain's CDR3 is CASKTSGSPYEQYF. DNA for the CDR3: TGTGCCAGCAAAACTAGCGGGAGTCCCTACGAGCAGTACTTC.

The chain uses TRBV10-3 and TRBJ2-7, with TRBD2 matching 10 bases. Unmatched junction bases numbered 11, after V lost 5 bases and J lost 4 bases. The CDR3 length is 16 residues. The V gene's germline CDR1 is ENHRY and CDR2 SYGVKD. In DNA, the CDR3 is TGTGCCATCAGTTCTTCAAGCGGGAGGGGGCCGTACGAGCAGTACTTC. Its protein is CAISSSSGRGPYEQYF.

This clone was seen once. CDR3 protein: CASSRDRWDTEAFF. In nucleotides, the CDR3 is TGTGCCAGCAGCCGGGACAGGTGGGACACTGAAGCTTTCTTT. V and J are TRBV7-3 and TRBJ1-1, with 8 nucleotides matching TRBD1. From germline, CDR1 is SGHTA and CDR2 FQGTGA. The CDR3 runs 14 residues. The junction had 5 bases not matched to a gene; V was cut back by 5 bases and J by 3 bases.

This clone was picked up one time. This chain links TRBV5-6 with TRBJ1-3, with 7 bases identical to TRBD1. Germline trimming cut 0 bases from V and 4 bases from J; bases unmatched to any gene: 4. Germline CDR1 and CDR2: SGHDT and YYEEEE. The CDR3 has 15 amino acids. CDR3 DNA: TGTGCCAGCAGCTTGGGGGACAGTAGCGGAAACACCATATATTTT. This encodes CASSLGDSSGNTIYF.

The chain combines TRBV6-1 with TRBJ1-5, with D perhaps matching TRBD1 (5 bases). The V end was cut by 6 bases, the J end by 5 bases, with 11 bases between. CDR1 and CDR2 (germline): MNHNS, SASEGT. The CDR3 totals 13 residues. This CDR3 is CASRVDSYQPQHF. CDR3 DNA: TGTGCCAGCAGGGTCGACAGTTATCAGCCCCAGCATTTT.

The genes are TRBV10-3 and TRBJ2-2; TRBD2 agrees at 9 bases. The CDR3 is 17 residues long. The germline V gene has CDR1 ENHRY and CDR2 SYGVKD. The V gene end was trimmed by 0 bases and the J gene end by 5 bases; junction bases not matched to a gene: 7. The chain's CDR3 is CAISESLAGAGTGELFF. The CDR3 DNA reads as TGTGCCATCAGTGAGTCTTTAGCGGGAGCGGGGACCGGGGAGCTGTTTTTT.

CDR3 sequence: CASSELRGTGTTDTQYF. In DNA form, the CDR3 reads TGTGCCAGCAGTGAGCTTCGGGGAACAGGGACAACAGATACGCAGTATTTT. The rearrangement joins TRBV25-1 to TRBJ2-3; weak D call: TRBD1 (6 bases). V lost 3 bases, J lost 3 bases, and 19 bases lay in between. Germline values: CDR1 MGHDK, CDR2 SYGVNS. The length of the CDR3 is 17 residues.

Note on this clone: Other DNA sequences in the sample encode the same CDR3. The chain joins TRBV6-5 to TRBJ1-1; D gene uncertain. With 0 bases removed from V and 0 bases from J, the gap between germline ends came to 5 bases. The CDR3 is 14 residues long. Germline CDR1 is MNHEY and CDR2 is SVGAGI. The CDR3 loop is CASSYSRVNTEAFF. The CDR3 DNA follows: TGTGCCAGCAGTTACTCCAGAGTGAACACTGAAGCTTTCTTT.

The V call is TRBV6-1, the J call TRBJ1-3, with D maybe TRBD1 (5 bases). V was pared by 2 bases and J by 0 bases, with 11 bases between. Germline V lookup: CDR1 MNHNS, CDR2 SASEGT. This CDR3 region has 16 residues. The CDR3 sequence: CASSERQPHSGNTIYF. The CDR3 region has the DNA TGTGCCAGCAGTGAAAGACAGCCTCACTCTGGAAACACCATATATTTT.

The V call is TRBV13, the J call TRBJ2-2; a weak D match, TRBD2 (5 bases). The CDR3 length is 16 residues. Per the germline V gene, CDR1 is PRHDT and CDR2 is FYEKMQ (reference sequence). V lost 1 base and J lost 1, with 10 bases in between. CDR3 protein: CASSLDPGLNTGELFF. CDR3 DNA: TGTGCCAGCAGCTTAGACCCGGGATTGAACACCGGGGAGCTGTTTTTT. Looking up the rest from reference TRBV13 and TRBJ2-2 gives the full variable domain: AAGVIQSPRHLIKEKRETATLKCYPIPRHDTVYWYQQGPGQDPQFLISFYEKMQSDKGSIPDRFSAQQFSDYHSELNMSSLELGDSALYFCASSLDPGLNTGELFFGEGSRLTVL.

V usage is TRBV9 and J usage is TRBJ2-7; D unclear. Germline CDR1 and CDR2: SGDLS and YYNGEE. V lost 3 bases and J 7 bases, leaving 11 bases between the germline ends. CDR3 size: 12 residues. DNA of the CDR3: TGTGCCAGCAGCGAGCCCAGTAGGGAGCAGTACTTC. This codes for CASSEPSREQYF. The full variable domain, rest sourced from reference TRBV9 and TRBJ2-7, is DSGVTQTPKHLITATGQRVTLRCSPRSGDLSVYWYQQSLDQGLQFLIQYYNGEERAKGNILERFSAQQFPDLHSELNLSSLELGDSALYFCASSEPSREQYFGPGTRLTVT.

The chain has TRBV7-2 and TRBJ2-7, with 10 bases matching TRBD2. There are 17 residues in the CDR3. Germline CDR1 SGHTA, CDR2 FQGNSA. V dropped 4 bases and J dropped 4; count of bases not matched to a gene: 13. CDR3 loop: CASSWTPLSSGSYEQYF. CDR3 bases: TGTGCCAGCAGCTGGACTCCCCTTTCTAGCGGGAGTTACGAGCAGTACTTC.

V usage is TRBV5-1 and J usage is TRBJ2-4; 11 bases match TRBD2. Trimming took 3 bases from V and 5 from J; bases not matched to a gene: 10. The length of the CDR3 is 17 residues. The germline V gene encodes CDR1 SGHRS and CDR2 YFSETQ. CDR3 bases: TGCGCCAGCAGCTCCGGGGTAGCGGGAGGGCCAGAAAACATTCAGTACTTC. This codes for CASSSGVAGGPENIQYF.

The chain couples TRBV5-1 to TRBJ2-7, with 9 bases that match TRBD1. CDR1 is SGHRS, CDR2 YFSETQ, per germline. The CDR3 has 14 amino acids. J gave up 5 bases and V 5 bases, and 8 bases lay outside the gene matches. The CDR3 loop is CASRPGTGSHEQYF. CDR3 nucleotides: TGCGCCAGCAGACCCGGGACAGGGTCCCACGAGCAGTACTTC.

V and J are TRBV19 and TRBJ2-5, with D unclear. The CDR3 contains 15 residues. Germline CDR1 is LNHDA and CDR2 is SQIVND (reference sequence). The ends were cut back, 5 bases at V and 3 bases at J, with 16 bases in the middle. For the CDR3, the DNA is TGTGCCAGTAGTTTCGGAACGACTGGAAAAGAGACCCAGTACTTC. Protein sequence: CASSFGTTGKETQYF.

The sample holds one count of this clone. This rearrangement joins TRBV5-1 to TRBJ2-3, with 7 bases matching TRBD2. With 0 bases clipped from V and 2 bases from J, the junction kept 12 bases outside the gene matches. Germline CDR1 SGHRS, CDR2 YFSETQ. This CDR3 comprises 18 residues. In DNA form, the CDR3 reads TGCGCCAGCAGCTTGGCACCTAGCGGAGGCGCCCCCACAGATACGCAGTATTTT. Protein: CASSLAPSGGAPTDTQYF.

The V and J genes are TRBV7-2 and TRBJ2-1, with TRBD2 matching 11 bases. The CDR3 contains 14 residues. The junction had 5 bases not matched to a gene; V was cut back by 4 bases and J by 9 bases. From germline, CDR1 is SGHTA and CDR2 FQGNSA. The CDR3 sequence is CASSSIAGGGEQFF. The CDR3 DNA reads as TGTGCCAGCAGCTCCATAGCGGGAGGGGGTGAGCAGTTCTTC.

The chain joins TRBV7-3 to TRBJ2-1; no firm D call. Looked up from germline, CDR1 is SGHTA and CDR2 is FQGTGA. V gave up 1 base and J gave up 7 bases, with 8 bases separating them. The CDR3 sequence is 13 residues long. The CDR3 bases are TGTGCCAGCAGCTTAATAACAGCTAATGAGCAGTTCTTC. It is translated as CASSLITANEQFF.

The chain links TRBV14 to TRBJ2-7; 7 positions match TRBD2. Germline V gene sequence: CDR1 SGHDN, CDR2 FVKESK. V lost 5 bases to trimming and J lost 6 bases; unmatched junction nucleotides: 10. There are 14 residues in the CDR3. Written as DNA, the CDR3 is TGTGCCAGCAGCGAGATAACCGGGAGGTTCGAGCAGTACTTC. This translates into CASSEITGRFEQYF.

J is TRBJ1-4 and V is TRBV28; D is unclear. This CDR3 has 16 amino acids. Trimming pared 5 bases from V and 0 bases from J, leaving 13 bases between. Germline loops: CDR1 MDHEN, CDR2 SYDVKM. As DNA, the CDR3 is TGTGCCAGCAGTCAAGGACGGGCGGCAACTAATGAAAAACTGTTTTTT. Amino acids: CASSQGRAATNEKLFF.

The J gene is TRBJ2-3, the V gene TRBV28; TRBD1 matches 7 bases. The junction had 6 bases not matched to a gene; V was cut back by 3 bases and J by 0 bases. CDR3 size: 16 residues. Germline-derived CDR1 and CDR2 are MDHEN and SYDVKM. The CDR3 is CASSFPGQTSTDTQYF. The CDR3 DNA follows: TGTGCCAGCAGTTTTCCGGGACAGACTAGCACAGATACGCAGTATTTT. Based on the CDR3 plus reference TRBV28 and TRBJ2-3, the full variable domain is DVKVTQSSRYLVKRTGEKVFLECVQDMDHENMFWYRQDPGLGLRLIYFSYDVKMKEKGDIPEGYSVSREKKERFSLILESASTNQTSMYLCASSFPGQTSTDTQYFGPGTRLTVL.

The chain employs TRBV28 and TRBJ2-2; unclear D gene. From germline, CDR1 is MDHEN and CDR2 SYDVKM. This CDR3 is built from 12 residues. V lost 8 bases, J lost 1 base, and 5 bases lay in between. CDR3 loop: CASWRNTGELFF. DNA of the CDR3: TGTGCCAGCTGGAGGAACACCGGGGAGCTGTTTTTT.

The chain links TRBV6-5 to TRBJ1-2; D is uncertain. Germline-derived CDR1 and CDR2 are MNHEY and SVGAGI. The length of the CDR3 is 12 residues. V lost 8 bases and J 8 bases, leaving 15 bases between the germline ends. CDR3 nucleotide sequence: TGTGCCAGCTCCTCAGGACTGGTAGGCTACACCTTC. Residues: CASSSGLVGYTF.

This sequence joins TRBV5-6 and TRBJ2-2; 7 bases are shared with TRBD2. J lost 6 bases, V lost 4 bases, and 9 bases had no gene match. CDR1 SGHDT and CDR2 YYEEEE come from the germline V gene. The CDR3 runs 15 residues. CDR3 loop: CASSPRGTIAGELFF. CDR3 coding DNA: TGTGCCAGCAGCCCCCGAGGGACTATCGCCGGGGAGCTGTTTTTT.

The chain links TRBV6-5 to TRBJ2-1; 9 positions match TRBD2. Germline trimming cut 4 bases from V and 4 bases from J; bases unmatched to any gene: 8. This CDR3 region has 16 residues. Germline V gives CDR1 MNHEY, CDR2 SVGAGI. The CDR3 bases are TGTGCCAGCAGTTTTTTAGCGGGAGTAGGTTACAATGAGCAGTTCTTC. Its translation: CASSFLAGVGYNEQFF.

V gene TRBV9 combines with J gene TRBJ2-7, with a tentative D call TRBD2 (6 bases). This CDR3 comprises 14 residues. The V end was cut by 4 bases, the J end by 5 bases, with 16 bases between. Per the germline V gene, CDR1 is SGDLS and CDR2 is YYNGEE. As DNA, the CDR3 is TGTGCCAGCAGCCCTCGACCCAGGGAGGACGAGCAGTACTTC. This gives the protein CASSPRPREDEQYF.

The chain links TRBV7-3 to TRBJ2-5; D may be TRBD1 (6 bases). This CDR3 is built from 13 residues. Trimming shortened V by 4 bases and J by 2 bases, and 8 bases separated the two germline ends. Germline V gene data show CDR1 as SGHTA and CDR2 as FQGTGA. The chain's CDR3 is CASSSGQQETQYF. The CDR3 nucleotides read TGTGCCAGCAGCTCCGGACAGCAAGAGACCCAGTACTTC.

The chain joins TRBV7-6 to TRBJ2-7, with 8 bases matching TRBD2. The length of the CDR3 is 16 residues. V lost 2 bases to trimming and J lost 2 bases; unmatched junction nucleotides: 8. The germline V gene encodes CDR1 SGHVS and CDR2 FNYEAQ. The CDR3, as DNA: TGTGCCAGCAGCTTATACCGGGAAGCGGGGGCCTACGAGCAGTACTTC. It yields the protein CASSLYREAGAYEQYF.